The T cell receptor (beta chain) described here comes from a study of control samples from healthy donors and cancer patients. CDR3 length: 15 residues. With 3 bases removed from V and 5 bases from J, the gap between germline ends came to 13 bases. Germline loops: CDR1 KGHDR, CDR2 SFDVKD. The assay was immunoSEQ multiplex PCR, and TCRdb's table has in-frame clones only and misses some. This table holds under 200,000 clones, about 94% found once. This TCR was recovered from a woman aged 40 to 55 in good health. The chain joins TRBV24-1 to TRBJ2-1, with D uncertain. Sequenced: blood. The DNA for the CDR3 is TGTGCCACCAGTGATCCTTCGACTCTTAACAATGAGCAGTTCTTC. Amino acid sequence: CATSDPSTLNNEQFF.